These T cell receptor beta chains were read from a single sample in a study of shared T cell receptors in the human thymus. Sequenced by immunoSEQ multiplex PCR; TCRdb stores in-frame clones only, minus some. This sample has roughly 710,000 clones, with 70% to 90% found just once. The same sample was also studied in work on human thymus T cells.

Specimen: thymocytes. The receptor source for this set is a girl less than two years old with a congenital heart defect. CDR3s include the opening cysteine and the closing phenylalanine or tryptophan. A D gene is named only where the DNA matches it firmly. Part of the rows lack a size; the others show once, few, many or a class for expanded clones.

>.|TRBV19|TRBJ1-5|.
CASSMEQEFENQPQHF
TGTGCCAGTAGTATGGAACAGGAATTTGAGAATCAGCCCCAGCATTTT
>.|TRBV10-2|TRBJ1-5|.
CASSESRGGQPQHF
TGCGCCAGCAGTGAGTCGAGGGGGGGTCAGCCCCAGCATTTT
>.|TRBV9|TRBJ2-3|.
CASSVRGAGSTDTQYF
TGTGCCAGCAGCGTCCGGGGGGCCGGGAGCACAGATACGCAGTATTTT
>.|TRBV19|TRBJ1-1|.
CASKLGKNTEAFF
TGTGCCAGTAAGCTAGGCAAGAACACTGAAGCTTTCTTT
>.|TRBV15|TRBJ2-1|.
CATFWRETSYNEQFF
TGTGCCACCTTTTGGCGGGAAACCTCCTACAATGAGCAGTTCTTC
>.|TRBV9|TRBJ2-1|.
CASSQQVGPSSYNEQFF
TGTGCCAGCAGCCAACAGGTTGGACCCAGCTCCTACAATGAGCAGTTCTTC
>.|TRBV6-5|TRBJ1-1|.
CASSYLGHMNTEAFF
TGTGCCAGCAGTTACCTGGGACACATGAACACTGAAGCTTTCTTT
>.|TRBV10-1|TRBJ2-1|.
CASSAVRQYNEQFF
TGCGCCAGCAGTGCGGTCAGACAATACAATGAGCAGTTCTTC
>.|TRBV5-1|TRBJ2-3|.
CASSPFRGDEDTDTQYF
TGCGCCAGCAGCCCCTTCAGGGGAGATGAGGATACAGATACGCAGTATTTT
>.|TRBV30|TRBJ2-5|TRBD2
CARAGGVTETQYF
TGTGCCCGCGCCGGGGGGGTTACGGAGACCCAGTACTTC
>few|TRBV5-1|TRBJ2-7|.
CASSLAGDEQYF
TGCGCCAGCAGCTTGGCCGGGGACGAGCAGTACTTC
>.|TRBV7-9|TRBJ2-2|TRBD1
CTSSIQGAGYTGELFF
TGTACCAGCAGCATACAGGGGGCAGGGTACACCGGGGAGCTGTTTTTT
>.|TRBV9|TRBJ2-2|TRBD2
CASSVEGSGGPNTGELFF
TGTGCCAGCAGCGTAGAGGGTAGCGGGGGGCCGAACACCGGGGAGCTGTTTTTT
>.|TRBV27|TRBJ2-1|TRBD2
CASSSRLAVNEQFF
TGTGCCAGCAGTTCGCGACTAGCGGTAAATGAGCAGTTCTTC
>.|TRBV19|TRBJ1-1|.
CASAHGVNTEAFF
TGTGCCAGTGCTCATGGAGTGAACACTGAAGCTTTCTTT
>.|TRBV30|TRBJ2-5|.
CAWSPRQGWYHPEETQYF
TGTGCCTGGAGCCCAAGGCAGGGATGGTACCACCCGGAGGAGACCCAGTACTTC
>.|TRBV19|TRBJ1-2|.
CASSPRPGQFGGYTF
TGTGCCAGTAGTCCCCGTCCAGGACAGTTTGGTGGCTACACCTTC
>.|TRBV5-6|TRBJ1-4|.
CASSLRHFPSGTNEKLFF
TGTGCCAGCAGCTTGAGACATTTCCCATCAGGGACTAATGAAAAACTGTTTTTT
>.|TRBV28|TRBJ2-5|TRBD2
CASSFFLLAGGKQETQYF
TGTGCCAGCAGTTTCTTTCTTTTAGCGGGGGGAAAACAAGAGACCCAGTACTTC
>.|TRBV12-5|TRBJ2-7|TRBD1
CASAPGTVYEQYF
TGTGCTAGTGCCCCCGGGACAGTCTACGAGCAGTACTTC
>.|TRBV7-2|TRBJ1-2|TRBD1
CASSLTFRGSNYGYTF
TGTGCCAGCAGCTTAACCTTCAGGGGGTCTAACTATGGCTACACCTTC
>.|TRBV4-1|TRBJ2-3|TRBD2
CASSQDNSGGPSTDTQYF
TGCGCCAGCAGCCAAGATAATAGCGGGGGGCCCAGCACAGATACGCAGTATTTT
>.|TRBV2|TRBJ1-2|.
CASSDKGKAGGYTF
TGTGCCAGCAGTGATAAGGGAAAGGCGGGCGGCTACACCTTC
>.|TRBV4-1|TRBJ1-1|.
CASSQGGGNTEAFF
TGCGCCAGCAGCCAAGGAGGAGGGAACACTGAAGCTTTCTTT
>.|TRBV28|TRBJ2-1|TRBD2
CASSPRLAGYNEQFF
TGTGCCAGCAGTCCCCGACTAGCGGGTTACAATGAGCAGTTCTTC
>once|TRBV5-1|TRBJ2-2|.
CASSNTRGGELFF
TGCGCCAGCAGCAACACCAGGGGTGGGGAGCTGTTTTTT
>.|TRBV5-1|TRBJ2-3|TRBD2
CASSLASGGPFSTDTQYF
TGCGCCAGCAGCTTGGCTAGCGGGGGACCGTTTAGCACAGATACGCAGTATTTT
>.|TRBV9|TRBJ2-1|.
CASSVGIANEQFF
TGTGCCAGCAGCGTAGGTATCGCGAATGAGCAGTTCTTC
>.|TRBV4-1|TRBJ1-1|.
CASSPPHMNTEAFF
TGCGCCAGCTCGCCTCCTCACATGAACACTGAAGCTTTCTTT
>.|TRBV5-5|TRBJ2-1|.
CASSANYNEQFF
TGTGCCAGCAGCGCGAACTACAATGAGCAGTTCTTC
>once|TRBV18|TRBJ1-1|.
CASSARSRAKNTEAFF
TGTGCCAGCTCAGCAAGGTCCAGGGCGAAGAACACTGAAGCTTTCTTT
>.|TRBV30|TRBJ1-2|.
CAWLTRGHADGYTF
TGTGCCTGGCTAACCAGGGGCCACGCGGATGGCTACACCTTC
>.|TRBV9|TRBJ1-3|.
CASSRLISQGNSGNTIYF
TGTGCCAGCAGCCGACTAATTTCACAAGGCAACTCTGGAAACACCATATATTTT
>.|TRBV19|TRBJ1-1|TRBD1
CASSIGTGMLNTEAFF
TGTGCCAGTAGTATCGGGACAGGGATGTTGAACACTGAAGCTTTCTTT
>.|TRBV15|TRBJ2-5|TRBD2
CATSRGSGGALETQYF
TGTGCCACCAGCAGAGGTAGCGGGGGGGCCCTAGAGACCCAGTACTTC
>.|TRBV5-6|TRBJ2-7|.
CASSRPGGLHYEQYF
TGTGCCAGCAGCCGTCCAGGGGGACTTCACTACGAGCAGTACTTC
>.|TRBV5-1|TRBJ2-1|TRBD1
CASRWTGGENEQFF
TGCGCCAGCAGGTGGACAGGTGGGGAGAATGAGCAGTTCTTC
>.|TRBV7-9|TRBJ1-6|.
CASSLAQGSSPLHF
TGTGCCAGCAGCTTAGCACAGGGCTCTTCACCCCTCCACTTT
>.|TRBV6-1|TRBJ1-6|TRBD1
CASSESPDRGDSPLHF
TGTGCCAGCAGTGAATCCCCTGACAGGGGGGATTCACCCCTCCACTTT
>.|TRBV19|TRBJ2-5|.
CASSSTGVRGETQYF
TGTGCCAGTAGTTCCACGGGGGTCCGAGGGGAGACCCAGTACTTC
>.|TRBV4-1|TRBJ2-1|.
CASSLLGGRDEGNEQFF
TGCGCCAGCAGCCTCCTAGGAGGGCGGGACGAGGGGAATGAGCAGTTCTTC
>.|TRBV27|TRBJ1-1|TRBD1
CASSLTGGGTEAFF
TGTGCCAGCAGTTTGACAGGGGGAGGCACTGAAGCTTTCTTT
>.|TRBV5-4|TRBJ1-4|.
CASSLSSMTPGRATNEKLFF
TGTGCCAGCAGCTTGTCCTCCATGACTCCCGGTCGGGCAACTAATGAAAAACTGTTTTTT
>.|TRBV6-6|TRBJ1-1|.
CASSFGREHEAFF
TGTGCCAGCAGTTTTGGCCGGGAACATGAAGCTTTCTTT